This passage covers 30 T cell receptor beta chains from one sample sequenced in a study of PD-1 blockade in classical Hodgkin lymphoma. TCRdb keeps only in-frame clones here, not all; method: immunoSEQ multiplex PCR. The table has fewer than 15,000 clones, approximately 79% seen once; the top ten hold around a quarter. Every patient relapsed after autologous stem cell transplantation, and brentuximab vedotin exposure varied. Isolation of CD8+ T cells from thawed PBMCs used magnetic negative selection. The sequencing here drew on CD8+ T cells from blood, taken at baseline. These receptors all stem from a human donor with classical Hodgkin lymphoma.

The chain links TRBV7-2 to TRBJ2-2; D unclear. CDR3 length: 14 amino acids. Trimming took off 5 bases at V and 3 bases at J, with 10 bases between the two ends. Germline V gene sequence: CDR1 SGHTA, CDR2 FQGNSA. DNA of the CDR3: TGTGCCAGCAGCCTAGGTGGGGACACCGGGGAGCTGTTTTTT. This sequence encodes CASSLGGDTGELFF. The full variable domain, in which reference TRBV7-2 and TRBJ2-2 provide the parts outside the CDR3, is GAGVSQSPSNKVTEKGKDVELRCDPISGHTALYWYRQSLGQGLEFLIYFQGNSAPDKSGLPSDRFSAERTGGSVSTLTIQRTQQEDSAVYLCASSLGGDTGELFFGEGSRLTVL.

V gene TRBV7-6 combines with J gene TRBJ1-6; D is unclear. The CDR3 has 15 residues. CDR1 and CDR2 from the germline V gene are SGHVS and FNYEAQ. Trimming took off 2 bases at V and 7 bases at J, with 12 bases between the two ends. CDR3 sequence: CASSLRVQRNSPLHF. CDR3 coding DNA: TGTGCCAGCAGCTTAAGAGTACAGAGAAATTCACCCCTCCACTTT.

The V and J genes are TRBV5-6 and TRBJ1-1, with TRBD1 matching 7 bases. Trimming at V came to 0 bases and at J to 6 bases, leaving 11 bases not matched to a gene. Germline loops: CDR1 SGHDT, CDR2 YYEEEE. The CDR3 totals 16 residues. The DNA of the CDR3 is TGTGCCAGCAGCTTGGCTTTACAACAGGGGACATCTGAAGCTTTCTTT. It translates to CASSLALQQGTSEAFF.

Relative to its sample, this clone is medium-sized. The chain joins TRBV9 to TRBJ2-7; the match to TRBD2 covers 8 bases. This CDR3 is built from 13 residues. The J segment lost 6 bases and the V segment lost 0 bases, leaving 2 bases of the junction unmatched. The germline CDR1 and CDR2 sequences are SGDLS and YYNGEE. The CDR3 nucleotides are TGTGCCAGCAGCGTAGCGGGGGGGACCGAGCAGTACTTC. This translates into CASSVAGGTEQYF.

This clone was seen a few times. The J gene is TRBJ1-5, the V gene TRBV5-8; D may be TRBD1 (6 bases). Trimming cost V 4 bases and J 0 bases, with 14 bases left between them. Germline CDR1 is SGHTS and CDR2 is YDEGEE. The CDR3 is 16 amino acids. The CDR3 loop reads CASSLGATNSNQPQHF. In DNA form, the CDR3 reads TGTGCCAGCAGCCTGGGGGCGACGAATAGCAATCAGCCCCAGCATTTT.

This clone occurred once. The V call is TRBV5-4, the J call TRBJ2-3, with D perhaps matching TRBD1 or TRBD2 (5 bases each). V lost 4 bases and J lost 3, with 12 bases in between. The CDR3 is made up of 14 amino acids. Germline-derived CDR1 and CDR2 are SGHNT and YYREEE (reference sequence). CDR3 amino acids: CASSPGTLTDTQYF. The CDR3 nucleotides read TGTGCCAGCAGCCCCGGGACCCTGACAGATACGCAGTATTTT.

This clone came up a few times. The chain is built from TRBV7-9 and TRBJ1-5; 7 bases align to TRBD1. Germline CDR1 and CDR2: SEHNR and FQNEAQ (reference sequence). J lost 2 bases, V lost 5 bases, and 3 bases had no gene match. This CDR3 has 14 amino acids. CDR3 sequence reads: CASSSTGGNQPQHF. The CDR3 region has the DNA TGTGCCAGCAGCAGTACAGGGGGCAATCAGCCCCAGCATTTT.

This clone was detected only a few times. This chain links TRBV9 with TRBJ1-2; 10 nucleotides line up with TRBD1. The germline V gene has CDR1 SGDLS and CDR2 YYNGEE. Germline trimming cut 7 bases from V and 3 bases from J; bases unmatched to any gene: 3. The CDR3 consists of 13 residues. The chain's CDR3 is CASCGQGDYGYTF. The CDR3 DNA reads as TGTGCCAGCTGTGGACAGGGGGACTATGGCTACACCTTC.

This chain joins TRBV5-4 and TRBJ2-5; 10 bases are a match to TRBD1. The DNA end is more similar to TRBJ2-7, so the J call may be wrong. CDR3 size: 16 residues. CDR1 is SGHNT and CDR2 is YYREEE in the germline V gene (reference sequence). This chain's CDR3 is CASSWIGTGVLYEQYF. For the CDR3, the DNA is TGTGCCAGCAGTTGGATTGGGACAGGGGTTCTTTACGAGCAGTACTTC.

This clone was seen just once. This chain joins TRBV2 and TRBJ1-3; D call uncertain. CDR3 length: 16 residues. Trimming left V 2 bases short and J 0 bases short, with 11 bases between. Germline assignment: CDR1 SNHLY and CDR2 FYNNEI. In DNA, the CDR3 is TGTGCCAGCAGTGAAATCGGGGAGTACTCTGGAAACACCATATATTTT. Translating it yields CASSEIGEYSGNTIYF.

The J gene is TRBJ1-6, the V gene TRBV2; the D gene is possibly TRBD1 (5 bases). Trimming took 6 bases from V and 3 from J, leaving 9 bases between them. Germline CDR1 is SNHLY and CDR2 is FYNNEI. CDR3 length: 14 residues. DNA for the CDR3: TGTGCCAGCAGATGGGGGTACTATAATTCACCCCTCCACTTT. Translation: CASRWGYYNSPLHF.

This clone appeared a few times. The V gene is TRBV2, the J gene TRBJ2-7; D is unclear. Germline lookup yields CDR1 SNHLY and CDR2 FYNNEI. The CDR3 is 15 amino acids. V shed 6 bases and J shed 2 bases, with 17 bases lying between them. This CDR3 reads CASRGDPVRPYEQYF. The CDR3 DNA is TGTGCCAGCAGAGGCGATCCGGTCCGCCCCTACGAGCAGTACTTC.

This chain links TRBV18 with TRBJ2-7, with 7 bases fitting TRBD1. The CDR3 totals 15 residues. V lost 3 bases, J lost 2 bases, and 7 bases stayed unmatched. The germline V gene has CDR1 KGHSH and CDR2 LQKENI. CDR3 sequence reads: CASSPSGTAPYEQYF. The CDR3 DNA is TGTGCCAGCTCACCTTCCGGGACAGCACCCTACGAGCAGTACTTC. The full variable domain, with the rest looked up from reference TRBV18 and TRBJ2-7, is NAGVMQNPRHLVRRRGQEARLRCSPMKGHSHVYWYRQLPEEGLKFMVYLQKENIIDESGMPKERFSAEFPKEGPSILRIQQVVRGDSAAYFCASSPSGTAPYEQYFGPGTRLTVT.

This chain joins TRBV7-9 and TRBJ2-2; tentative D call: TRBD2 (6 bases). This CDR3 region has 14 residues. Germline V gives CDR1 SEHNR, CDR2 FQNEAQ (reference sequence). V lost 3 bases and J 7 bases, leaving 12 bases between the germline ends. The CDR3 is CASSFLGGSGELFF. The CDR3 DNA follows: TGTGCCAGCAGCTTTCTTGGAGGGAGCGGGGAGCTGTTTTTT. Drawing the rest from reference TRBV7-9 and TRBJ2-2, the complete variable domain is DTGVSQNPRHKITKRGQNVTFRCDPISEHNRLYWYRQTLGQGPEFLTYFQNEAQLEKSRLLSDRFSAERPKGSFSTLEIQRTEQGDSAMYLCASSFLGGSGELFFGEGSRLTVL.

This chain uses TRBV28 with TRBJ1-2; the D is unclear. Deletions cut 6 bases from V and 3 bases from J, with 17 bases between. Germline CDR1 is MDHEN and CDR2 is SYDVKM. There are 15 residues in the CDR3. CDR3 sequence: CASSPGEVGHYGYTF. DNA for the CDR3: TGTGCCAGCAGCCCTGGGGAGGTCGGGCACTATGGCTACACCTTC.

The chain is built from TRBV4-3 and TRBJ2-2, with 10 bases that match TRBD2. Germline loops: CDR1 LGHNA, CDR2 YSLEER. The ends lost 3 bases at V and 1 base at J; junction bases unmatched: 11. The CDR3 totals 19 residues. CDR3 coding DNA: TGCGCCAGCAGCCAGCGGCTAGCGGGGGCCGGAGAGAACACCGGGGAGCTGTTTTTT. Its translation: CASSQRLAGAGENTGELFF.

This chain connects TRBV5-4 to TRBJ2-7, with D perhaps matching TRBD1 or TRBD2 (5 bases each). The CDR3 spans 14 residues. The V end lost 1 base, the J end lost 7 bases, and 15 bases lay between the germline ends. Germline assignment: CDR1 SGHNT and CDR2 YYREEE (reference sequence). The CDR3: CASSLWDGAFEQYF. CDR3 in DNA: TGTGCCAGCAGCTTGTGGGACGGTGCCTTTGAGCAGTACTTC.

This chain uses TRBV19 with TRBJ1-1, with D uncertain. Germline values: CDR1 LNHDA, CDR2 SQIVND (reference sequence). Trimming removed 1 base from V and 1 base from J, with 4 bases in between. This CDR3 contains 13 residues. Written as DNA, the CDR3 is TGTGCCAGTAGTATAGGAGCGAACACTGAAGCTTTCTTT. This encodes CASSIGANTEAFF.

The rearrangement joins TRBV2 to TRBJ2-7; D is unclear. Per the germline V gene, CDR1 is SNHLY and CDR2 is FYNNEI. This CDR3 is 13 amino acids long. With 5 bases removed from V and 7 bases from J, the gap between germline ends came to 15 bases. CDR3 bases: TGTGCCAGCAGTTCCGGCCCCTTAGGGGAGCAGTACTTC. This sequence encodes CASSSGPLGEQYF.

The chain employs TRBV25-1 and TRBJ1-6; D uncertain. The CDR3 loop spans 17 amino acids. Trimming stripped 0 bases from V and 6 bases from J, with 15 bases between. Germline V lookup: CDR1 MGHDK, CDR2 SYGVNS. The DNA of the CDR3 is TGTGCCAGCAGTGAATATAGCCGGGTAAATTTTAATTCACCCCTCCACTTT. Protein product: CASSEYSRVNFNSPLHF.

J is TRBJ2-7 and V is TRBV29-1; D is possibly TRBD1 or TRBD2 (5 bases each). CDR1 SQVTM and CDR2 ANQGSEA come from the germline V gene. Trimming took 7 bases from V and 2 from J, leaving 12 bases between them. CDR3 size: 12 residues. The CDR3 region is CSAGTGTYEQYF. CDR3 DNA: TGCAGCGCCGGGACGGGCACCTACGAGCAGTACTTC.

The chain employs TRBV28 and TRBJ1-3, with D hard to call. In germline, CDR1 is MDHEN, CDR2 SYDVKM. Between the trimmed V and J ends, which lost 3 bases and 2 bases, there was a span of 11 bases. The length of the CDR3 is 15 residues. This chain's CDR3 is CASSFTGLAGNTIYF. The CDR3 coding sequence is TGTGCCAGCAGTTTTACGGGCCTGGCTGGAAACACCATATATTTT. The complete variable domain, with remaining parts taken from reference TRBV28 and TRBJ1-3, reads DVKVTQSSRYLVKRTGEKVFLECVQDMDHENMFWYRQDPGLGLRLIYFSYDVKMKEKGDIPEGYSVSREKKERFSLILESASTNQTSMYLCASSFTGLAGNTIYFGEGSWLTVV.

V is TRBV9 and J is TRBJ2-1; TRBD2 agrees at 10 bases. Germline CDR1 and CDR2: SGDLS and YYNGEE. CDR3 size: 17 residues. The V gene end was trimmed by 0 bases and the J gene end by 1 base; junction bases not matched to a gene: 4. Here the CDR3 reads CASSVDLAGVSYNEQFF. The DNA for the CDR3 is TGTGCCAGCAGCGTAGATCTAGCGGGGGTGTCCTACAATGAGCAGTTCTTC.

This sequence joins TRBV19 and TRBJ2-7, with 10 bases identical to TRBD1. CDR3 length: 17 residues. The germline CDR1 and CDR2 sequences are LNHDA and SQIVND (reference sequence). Trimming removed 3 bases from V and 3 bases from J; junction bases left unmatched: 11. CDR3 sequence reads: CASSIMAPTGGFYEQYF. CDR3 sequence (DNA): TGTGCCAGTAGTATTATGGCACCGACAGGGGGCTTCTACGAGCAGTACTTC.

The V call is TRBV5-4, the J call TRBJ1-2, with 7 bases that match TRBD1. The CDR3 sequence is 16 residues long. The J segment lost 1 base and the V segment lost 0 bases, leaving 6 bases of the junction unmatched. Germline CDR1 and CDR2: SGHNT and YYREEE (reference sequence). CDR3 amino acids: CASSLEPGQINYGYTF. CDR3 bases: TGTGCCAGCAGCTTGGAACCGGGACAGATTAACTATGGCTACACCTTC.

CDR3 amino acids: CASSLASGDGGDEQFF. CDR3 sequence (DNA): TGTGCCAGCAGCTTAGCTAGCGGGGATGGGGGCGATGAGCAGTTCTTC. J is TRBJ2-1 and V is TRBV7-6; 8 bases are shared with TRBD2. The CDR3 sequence is 16 residues long. Germline values: CDR1 SGHVS, CDR2 FNYEAQ. V lost 0 bases to trimming and J lost 8 bases; unmatched junction nucleotides: 9.

A note on this clone: At one end the junction does not follow the germline gene, possibly because of a read error. Here the CDR3 reads CASSLTVNSEAFF. The CDR3 nucleotides read TGTGCCAGCAGCCTCACCGTAAACAGTGAAGCTTTCTTT. The chain links TRBV5-6 to TRBJ1-1; the D is unclear. CDR1 and CDR2 from the germline V gene are SGHDT and YYEEEE. The length of the CDR3 is 13 residues.

This chain connects TRBV5-4 to TRBJ2-1, with 7 positions matching TRBD1. The CDR3 spans 17 residues. With 5 bases clipped from V and 9 bases from J, the junction kept 20 bases outside the gene matches. The germline CDR1 and CDR2 sequences are SGHNT and YYREEE (reference sequence). The CDR3 region is CASRFWTGPGGGAEQFF. The CDR3 region has the DNA TGTGCCAGCAGATTTTGGACAGGCCCCGGTGGTGGGGCTGAGCAGTTCTTC.

The V gene is TRBV19, the J gene TRBJ1-1; possible D gene TRBD1, 5 bases. The CDR3 has 13 amino acids. The germline CDR1 and CDR2 sequences are LNHDA and SQIVND (reference sequence). The V gene lost 9 bases and the J gene lost 5 bases, with 16 bases spanning the gap. This chain's CDR3 is CASSTGGWTEAFF. The DNA of the CDR3 is TGTGCCAGCTCAACGGGGGGTTGGACTGAAGCTTTCTTT.

V usage is TRBV5-6 and J usage is TRBJ1-2, with 8 nucleotides matching TRBD1. This CDR3 comprises 14 residues. Trimming at V came to 4 bases and at J to 6 bases, leaving 8 bases not matched to a gene. The germline gives CDR1 SGHDT, CDR2 YYEEEE. CDR3 nucleotide sequence: TGTGCCAGCAGCCCCGGGACAGGCCCCCATGGCTACACCTTC. Protein: CASSPGTGPHGYTF.